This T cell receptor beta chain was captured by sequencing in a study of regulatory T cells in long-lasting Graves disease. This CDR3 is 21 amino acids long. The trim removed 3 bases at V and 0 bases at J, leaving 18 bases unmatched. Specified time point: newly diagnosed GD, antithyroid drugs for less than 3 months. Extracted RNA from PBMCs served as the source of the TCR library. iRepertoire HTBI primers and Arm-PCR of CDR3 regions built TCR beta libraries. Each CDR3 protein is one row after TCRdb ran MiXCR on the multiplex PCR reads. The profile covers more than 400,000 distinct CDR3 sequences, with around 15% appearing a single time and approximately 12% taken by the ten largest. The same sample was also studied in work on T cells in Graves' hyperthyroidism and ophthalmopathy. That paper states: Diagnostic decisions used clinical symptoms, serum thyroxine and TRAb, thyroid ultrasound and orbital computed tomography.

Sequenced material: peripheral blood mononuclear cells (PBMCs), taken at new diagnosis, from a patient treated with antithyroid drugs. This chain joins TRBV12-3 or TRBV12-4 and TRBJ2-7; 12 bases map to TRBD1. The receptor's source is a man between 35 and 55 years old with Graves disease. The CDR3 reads CASSLGQGALLVWRSSYEQYF. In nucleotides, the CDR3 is TGTGCCAGCAGTTTGGGACAGGGGGCGTTGTTGGTGTGGAGGAGCTCCTACGAGCAGTACTTC.